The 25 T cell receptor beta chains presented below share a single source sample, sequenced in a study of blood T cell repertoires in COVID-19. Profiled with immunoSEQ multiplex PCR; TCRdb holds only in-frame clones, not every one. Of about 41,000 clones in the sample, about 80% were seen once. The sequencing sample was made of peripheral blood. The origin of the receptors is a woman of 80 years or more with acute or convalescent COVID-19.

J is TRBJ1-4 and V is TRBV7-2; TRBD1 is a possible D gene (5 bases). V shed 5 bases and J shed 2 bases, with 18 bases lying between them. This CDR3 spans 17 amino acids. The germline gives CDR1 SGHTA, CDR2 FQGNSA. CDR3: CASSVGGIEGTNEKLFF. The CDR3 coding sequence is TGTGCCAGCAGCGTTGGGGGGATCGAGGGGACTAATGAAAAACTGTTTTTT.

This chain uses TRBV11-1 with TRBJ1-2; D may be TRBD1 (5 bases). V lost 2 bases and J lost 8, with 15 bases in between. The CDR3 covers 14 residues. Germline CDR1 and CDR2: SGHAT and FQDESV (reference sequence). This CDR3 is CASSLSRGTGGYTF. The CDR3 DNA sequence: TGTGCCAGCAGCTTAAGTCGGGGGACGGGCGGCTACACCTTC. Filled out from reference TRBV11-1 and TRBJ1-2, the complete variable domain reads EAEVAQSPRYKITEKSQAVAFWCDPISGHATLYWYRQILGQGPELLVQFQDESVVDDSQLPKDRFSAERLKGVDSTLKIQPAELGDSAMYLCASSLSRGTGGYTFGSGTRLTVV.

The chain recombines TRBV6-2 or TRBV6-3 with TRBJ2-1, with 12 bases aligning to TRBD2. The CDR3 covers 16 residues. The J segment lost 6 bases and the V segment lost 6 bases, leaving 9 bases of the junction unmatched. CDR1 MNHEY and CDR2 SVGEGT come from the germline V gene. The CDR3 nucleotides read TGTGCCAGCAGCCGATCTAGCGGGGGGGCCGTCAATGAGCAGTTCTTC. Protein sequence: CASSRSSGGAVNEQFF.

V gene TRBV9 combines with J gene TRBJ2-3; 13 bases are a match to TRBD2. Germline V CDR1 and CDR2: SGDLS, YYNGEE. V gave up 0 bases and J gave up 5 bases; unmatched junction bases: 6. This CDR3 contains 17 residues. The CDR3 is CASSVGRRLAGGDTQYF. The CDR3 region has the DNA TGTGCCAGCAGCGTAGGTCGCCGACTAGCGGGGGGAGATACGCAGTATTTT.

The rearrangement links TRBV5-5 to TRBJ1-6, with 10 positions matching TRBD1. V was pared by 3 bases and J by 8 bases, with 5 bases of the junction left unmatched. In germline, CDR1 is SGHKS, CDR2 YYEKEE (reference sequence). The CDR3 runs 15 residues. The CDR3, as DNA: TGTGCCAGCAGCTCGCTCGGGACAGGGGATTCACCCCTCCACTTT. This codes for CASSSLGTGDSPLHF.

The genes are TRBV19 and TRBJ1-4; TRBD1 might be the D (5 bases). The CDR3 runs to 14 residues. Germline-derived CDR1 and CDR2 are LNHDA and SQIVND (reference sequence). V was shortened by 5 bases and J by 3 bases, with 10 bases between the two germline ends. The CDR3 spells CASSSRDPNEKLFF. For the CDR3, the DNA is TGTGCCAGTAGTTCCAGGGATCCTAATGAAAAACTGTTTTTT.

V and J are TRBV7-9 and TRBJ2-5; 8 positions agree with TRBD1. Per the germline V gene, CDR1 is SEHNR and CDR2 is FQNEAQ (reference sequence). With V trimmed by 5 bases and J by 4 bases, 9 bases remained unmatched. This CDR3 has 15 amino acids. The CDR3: CASSPLDRGGETQYF. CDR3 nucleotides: TGTGCCAGCAGCCCGCTAGACAGGGGAGGAGAGACCCAGTACTTC.

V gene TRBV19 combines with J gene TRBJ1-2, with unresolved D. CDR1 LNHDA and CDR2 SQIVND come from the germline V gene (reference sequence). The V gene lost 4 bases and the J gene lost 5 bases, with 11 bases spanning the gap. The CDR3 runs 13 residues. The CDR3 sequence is CASSNREIYGYTF. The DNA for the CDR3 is TGTGCCAGTAGTAACCGGGAGATTTATGGCTACACCTTC.

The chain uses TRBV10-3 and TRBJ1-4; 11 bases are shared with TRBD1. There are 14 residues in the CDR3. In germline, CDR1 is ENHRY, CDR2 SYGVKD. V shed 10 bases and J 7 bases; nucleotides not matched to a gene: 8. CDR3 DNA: TGTGCCACGTCCACCGGGACAGGGGGTGAAAAACTGTTTTTT. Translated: CATSTGTGGEKLFF.

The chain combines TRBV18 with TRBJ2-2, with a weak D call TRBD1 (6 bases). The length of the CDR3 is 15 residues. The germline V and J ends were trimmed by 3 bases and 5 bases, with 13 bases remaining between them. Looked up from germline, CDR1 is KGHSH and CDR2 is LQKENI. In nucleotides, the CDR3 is TGTGCCAGCTCACCGACGAACAGGGAAACCGGGGAGCTGTTTTTT. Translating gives CASSPTNRETGELFF.

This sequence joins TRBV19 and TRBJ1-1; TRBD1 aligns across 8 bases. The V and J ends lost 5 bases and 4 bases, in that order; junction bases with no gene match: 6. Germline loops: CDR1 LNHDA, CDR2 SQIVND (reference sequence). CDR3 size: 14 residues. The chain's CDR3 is CASSLQGVGTEAFF. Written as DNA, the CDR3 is TGTGCCAGTAGTTTACAGGGGGTAGGCACTGAAGCTTTCTTT. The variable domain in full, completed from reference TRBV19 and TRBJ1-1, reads DGGITQSPKYLFRKEGQNVTLSCEQNLNHDAMYWYRQDPGQGLRLIYYSQIVNDFQKGDIAEGYSVSREKKESFPLTVTSAQKNPTAFYLCASSLQGVGTEAFFGQGTRLTVV.

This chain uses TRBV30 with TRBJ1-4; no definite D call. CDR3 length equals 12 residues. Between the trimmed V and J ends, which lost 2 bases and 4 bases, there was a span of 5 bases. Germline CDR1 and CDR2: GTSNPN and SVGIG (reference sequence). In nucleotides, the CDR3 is TGTGCCTGGAGTAGCCGTAATGAAAAACTGTTTTTT. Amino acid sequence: CAWSSRNEKLFF.

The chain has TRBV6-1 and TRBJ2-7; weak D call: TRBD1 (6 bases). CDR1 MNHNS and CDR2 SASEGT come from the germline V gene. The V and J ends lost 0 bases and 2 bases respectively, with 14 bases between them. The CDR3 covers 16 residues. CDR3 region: CASSEAGQGSPYEQYF. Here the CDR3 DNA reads TGTGCCAGCAGTGAAGCAGGGCAGGGGTCCCCCTACGAGCAGTACTTC.

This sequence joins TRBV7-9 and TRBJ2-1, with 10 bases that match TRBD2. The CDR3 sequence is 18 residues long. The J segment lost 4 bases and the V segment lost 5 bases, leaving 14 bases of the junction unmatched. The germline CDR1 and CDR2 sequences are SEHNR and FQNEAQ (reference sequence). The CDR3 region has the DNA TGTGCCAGCAGCGCCCGACCCACTAGCGGGGATCGGTACAATGAGCAGTTCTTC. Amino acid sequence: CASSARPTSGDRYNEQFF.

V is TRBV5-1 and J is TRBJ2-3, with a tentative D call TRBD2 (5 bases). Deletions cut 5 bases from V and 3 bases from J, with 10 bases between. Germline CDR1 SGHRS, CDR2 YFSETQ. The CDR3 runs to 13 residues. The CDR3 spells CASRDLVTDTQYF. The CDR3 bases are TGCGCCAGCAGGGACTTGGTAACAGATACGCAGTATTTT.

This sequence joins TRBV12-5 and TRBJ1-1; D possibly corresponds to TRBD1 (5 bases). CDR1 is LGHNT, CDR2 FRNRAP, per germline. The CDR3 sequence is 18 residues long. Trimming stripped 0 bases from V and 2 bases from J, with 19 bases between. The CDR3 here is CASGLVEGGGWLNTEAFF. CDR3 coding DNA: TGTGCTAGTGGTTTGGTCGAGGGTGGGGGGTGGCTTAACACTGAAGCTTTCTTT.

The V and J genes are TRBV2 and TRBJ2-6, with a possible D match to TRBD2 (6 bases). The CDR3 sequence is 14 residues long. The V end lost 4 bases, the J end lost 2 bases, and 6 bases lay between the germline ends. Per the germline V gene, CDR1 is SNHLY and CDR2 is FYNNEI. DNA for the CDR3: TGTGCCAGCAGTGCGGGGGCTGGGGCCAACGTCCTGACTTTC. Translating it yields CASSAGAGANVLTF.

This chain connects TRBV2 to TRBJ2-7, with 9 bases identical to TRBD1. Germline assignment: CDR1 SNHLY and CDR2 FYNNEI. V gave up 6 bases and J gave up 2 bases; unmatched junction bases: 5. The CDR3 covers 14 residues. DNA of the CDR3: TGTGCCAGCAGAGTCCGGACAGGGGCCTACGAGCAGTACTTC. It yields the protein CASRVRTGAYEQYF.

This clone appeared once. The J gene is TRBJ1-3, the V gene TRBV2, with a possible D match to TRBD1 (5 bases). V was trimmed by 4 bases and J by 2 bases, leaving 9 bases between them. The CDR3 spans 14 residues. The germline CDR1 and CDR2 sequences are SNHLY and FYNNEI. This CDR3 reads CASSAGLPGNTIYF. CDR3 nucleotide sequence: TGTGCCAGCAGTGCAGGGTTGCCTGGAAACACCATATATTTT.

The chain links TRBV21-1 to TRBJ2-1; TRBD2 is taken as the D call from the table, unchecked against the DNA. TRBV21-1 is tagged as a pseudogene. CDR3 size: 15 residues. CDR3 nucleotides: TGTGCCAGCAGCACAGGGACTAGCTCCTACAATGAGCAGTTCTTC. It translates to CASSTGTSSYNEQFF.

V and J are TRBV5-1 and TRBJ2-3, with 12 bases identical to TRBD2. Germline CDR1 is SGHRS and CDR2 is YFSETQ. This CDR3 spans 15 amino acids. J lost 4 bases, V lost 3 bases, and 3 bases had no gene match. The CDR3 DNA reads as TGCGCCAGCAGCTCTAGCGGGGGGGAGGCAGATACGCAGTATTTT. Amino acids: CASSSSGGEADTQYF.

This chain's CDR3 is CAWTPRRVGNIQYF. The CDR3 DNA reads TGTGCCTGGACCCCACGGAGGGTTGGAAACATTCAGTACTTC. The chain employs TRBV30 and TRBJ2-4; D may be TRBD2 (6 bases). In germline, CDR1 is GTSNPN, CDR2 SVGIG (reference sequence). V lost 4 bases and J 6 bases, leaving 16 bases between the germline ends. The CDR3 extends over 14 amino acids.

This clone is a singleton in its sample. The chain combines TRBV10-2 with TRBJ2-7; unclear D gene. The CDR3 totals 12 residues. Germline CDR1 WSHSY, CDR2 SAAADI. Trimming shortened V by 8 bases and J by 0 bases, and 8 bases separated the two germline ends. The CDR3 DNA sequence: TGCGCCAGCCAGAAAGACTCCTACGAGCAGTACTTC. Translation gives CASQKDSYEQYF.

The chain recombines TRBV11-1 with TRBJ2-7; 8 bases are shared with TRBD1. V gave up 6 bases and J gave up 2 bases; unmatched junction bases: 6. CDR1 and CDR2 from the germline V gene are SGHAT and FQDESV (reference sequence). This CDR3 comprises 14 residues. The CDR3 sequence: CASSSPGQAYEQYF. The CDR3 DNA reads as TGTGCCAGCAGTTCACCGGGACAGGCCTACGAGCAGTACTTC.

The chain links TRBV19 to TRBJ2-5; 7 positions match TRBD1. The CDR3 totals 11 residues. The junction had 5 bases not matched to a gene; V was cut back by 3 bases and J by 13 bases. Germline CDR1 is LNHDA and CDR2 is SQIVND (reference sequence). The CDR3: CASSMGQTLYF. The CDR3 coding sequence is TGTGCCAGTAGTATGGGACAGACTCTGTACTTC. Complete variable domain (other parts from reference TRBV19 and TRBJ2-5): DGGITQSPKYLFRKEGQNVTLSCEQNLNHDAMYWYRQDPGQGLRLIYYSQIVNDFQKGDIAEGYSVSREKKESFPLTVTSAQKNPTAFYLCASSMGQTLYFGPGTRLLVL.